This is a list of T cell receptor beta chains from one sample in a study of blood T cell repertoires in COVID-19. Some clones are missing from TCRdb's copy, which holds only in-frame ones; the method was immunoSEQ multiplex PCR. The sample contains around 68,000 clones, 82% of which appear only once. The sample was peripheral blood. These receptors were obtained from a man older than 75 with active COVID-19. CDR3s include the opening cysteine and the closing phenylalanine or tryptophan. Fields, in order: J gene, clone size, D gene, V gene, CDR3 DNA, CDR3 protein. D genes are given only for firm matches. Only some rows state a clone size, as once, few, many or a class for expanded clones.

TRBJ2-1 . TRBD2 TRBV9 TGTGCCAGCAGCGTAGCTTCCGGACTAGCTACCAATGAGCAGTTCTTC CASSVASGLATNEQFF
TRBJ2-7 once . TRBV18 TGTGCCAGCTCCGAACGGGAACACCCGGCCCACGAGCAGTACTTC CASSEREHPAHEQYF
TRBJ1-1 . . TRBV7-2 TGTGCCAGCAGCTCCATTTCCTGGGGGCGGAACACTGAAGCTTTCTTT CASSSISWGRNTEAFF
TRBJ2-2 . TRBD1 TRBV29-1 TGCAGCGTTGCCAGGGGGTGGGACACCGGGGAGCTGTTTTTT CSVARGWDTGELFF
TRBJ2-1 . . TRBV7-3 TGTGCCAGCAGCACCCAAGAGGGTTACGAGCAGTTCTTC CASSTQEGYEQFF
TRBJ2-7 once . TRBV19 TGTGCCAGTAGTAACGGAGACAGCTCCTACGAGCAGTACTTC CASSNGDSSYEQYF
TRBJ1-3 . . TRBV5-5 TGTGCCAGCAGCGCGGACAGTTTAAACACCATATATTTT CASSADSLNTIYF
TRBJ2-7 once . TRBV6-5 TGTGCCAGCAGCCTCGGTGGAGTAACCAGCGAGCAGTACTTC CASSLGGVTSEQYF
TRBJ2-1 . TRBD2 TRBV7-8 TGTGCCAGCAGCTTAATACGGGGACTAGCGGGAGTCGGGCAGTTCTTC CASSLIRGLAGVGQFF
TRBJ1-4 . TRBD1 TRBV18 TGTGCCAGCTCACCTCTCGGGACAGGGGATGAAAAACTGTTTTTT CASSPLGTGDEKLFF
TRBJ2-1 . TRBD2 TRBV18 TGTGCCAGCTCACCACGAGCGGGGCCAACCCTATACAATGAGCAGTTCTTC CASSPRAGPTLYNEQFF
TRBJ2-1 . TRBD2 TRBV4-3 TGCGCCAGCAGCCAGATCGGGGGGAGCGGCAATGAGCAGTTCTTC CASSQIGGSGNEQFF
TRBJ2-1 . TRBD2 TRBV6-6 TGTGCCAGCAGTTACCCCGGGACTACTGGAAATGAGCAGTTCTTC CASSYPGTTGNEQFF
TRBJ2-5 . . TRBV7-9 TGTGCCAGCAGTCAGACCCTAAGGGGCGGTGGAGAGACCCAGTACTTC CASSQTLRGGGETQYF
TRBJ1-2 . . TRBV4-3 TGCGCCAGCAGCCAAGGGGCAGCTTTTATGAACTATGGCTACACCTTC CASSQGAAFMNYGYTF
TRBJ1-2 . TRBD1 TRBV5-4 TGTGCCAGCAGGCGCGGGACAGATGATGGCTACACCTTC CASRRGTDDGYTF
TRBJ1-2 . TRBD1 TRBV9 TGTGCCAGCACTGGGACAGTCTATGGCTACACCTTC CASTGTVYGYTF
TRBJ2-7 . . TRBV21-1 TGTGCCAGCAGCAAAGCGGGGCCCTGGGGTGGGCAGTACTTC CASSKAGPWGGQYF
TRBJ2-1 . TRBD2 TRBV7-2 TGTGCCAGCAGCTTAGCCCCCCTGTCTAGCGGTATGTACAATGAGCAGTTCTTC CASSLAPLSSGMYNEQFF